The 15 T cell receptor beta chains below come from one sample, sequenced in a study of blood T cell repertoires in COVID-19. Clones were sequenced by immunoSEQ multiplex PCR, and TCRdb holds only the in-frame ones, with some missing. The sample yields about 400,000 clones, approximately 86% seen once. The sequenced sample was PBMCs or T cells enriched from blood (not recorded which). The receptor source for this set is a woman aged 40 to 49 with acute COVID-19.

The rearrangement joins TRBV25-1 to TRBJ1-1, with D unresolved. The germline V and J ends were trimmed by 1 base and 0 bases, with 9 bases remaining between them. This CDR3 has 15 residues. The germline V gene encodes CDR1 MGHDK and CDR2 SYGVNS. CDR3 amino acids: CASSESGRLNTEAFF. CDR3 sequence (DNA): TGTGCCAGCAGTGAATCTGGCCGATTGAACACTGAAGCTTTCTTT.

The chain carries TRBV7-9 and TRBJ1-2; 7 bases match TRBD1. The CDR3 contains 15 residues. Germline trimming cut 1 base from V and 0 bases from J; bases unmatched to any gene: 2. Germline CDR1 and CDR2: SEHNR and FQNEAQ (reference sequence). The CDR3 DNA reads as TGTGCCAGCAGCTTAGGGACAGGAACTAACTATGGCTACACCTTC. It is translated as CASSLGTGTNYGYTF.

This chain links TRBV3-1 (or the pseudogene TRBV3-2) with TRBJ1-1; D not resolved. The V end lost 0 bases, the J end lost 7 bases, and 9 bases lay between the germline ends. CDR1 and CDR2 (germline): LGHDT, YNNKEL (reference sequence). This CDR3 has 13 amino acids. The DNA of the CDR3 is TGTGCCAGCAGCCAAGATCTCGTATTTGAAGCTTTCTTT. Amino acid sequence: CASSQDLVFEAFF.

This chain links TRBV4-2 with TRBJ2-5; D may be TRBD2 (6 bases). CDR1 is LGHNA, CDR2 YNFKEQ, per germline. The CDR3 sequence is 15 residues long. V lost 2 bases and J lost 4, with 14 bases in between. CDR3 coding DNA: TGTGCCAGCAGCCAACTTCGGGCGGGGTCAGAGACCCAGTACTTC. Translation gives CASSQLRAGSETQYF.

The chain recombines TRBV4-1 with TRBJ2-7; D perhaps matches TRBD2 (6 bases). The CDR3 has 16 amino acids. The germline CDR1 and CDR2 sequences are MGHRA and YSYEKL. Trimming removed 2 bases at V and 0 bases at J, with 14 bases between. The chain's CDR3 is CASSQTGTSSSYEQYF. The CDR3 DNA is TGCGCCAGCAGCCAAACCGGGACTTCGAGCTCCTACGAGCAGTACTTC.

The genes are TRBV6-5 and TRBJ1-5; no firm D call. V was shortened by 8 bases and J by 0 bases, with 8 bases between the two germline ends. The germline V gene encodes CDR1 MNHEY and CDR2 SVGAGI. CDR3 length equals 13 residues. Here the CDR3 reads CASRQDSNQPQHF. CDR3 sequence (DNA): TGTGCCAGCCGCCAGGATAGCAATCAGCCCCAGCATTTT.

The V gene is TRBV2, the J gene TRBJ2-2, with 9 bases that match TRBD2. The CDR3 spans 16 residues. Germline-derived CDR1 and CDR2 are SNHLY and FYNNEI. The J segment lost 4 bases and the V segment lost 5 bases, leaving 8 bases of the junction unmatched. The CDR3 loop is CASSPAGGLVTGELFF. The CDR3, as DNA: TGTGCCAGCAGTCCTGCGGGGGGGCTCGTCACCGGGGAGCTGTTTTTT.

The chain uses TRBV7-2 and TRBJ1-6; no reliable D call. Germline assignment: CDR1 SGHTA and CDR2 FQGNSA. Trimming stripped 1 base from V and 5 bases from J, with 12 bases between. The CDR3 contains 16 residues. In DNA, the CDR3 is TGTGCCAGCAGCTTAGGCTGGGCCGATAATAATTCACCCCTCCACTTT. Its protein is CASSLGWADNNSPLHF.

The CDR3 DNA reads as TGTGCCAGCAGCGCCTCCGGGACATCTGGGTCACCCCTCCACTTT. The encoded protein is CASSASGTSGSPLHF. The chain recombines TRBV9 with TRBJ1-6, with D maybe TRBD1 (6 bases). Germline lookup yields CDR1 SGDLS and CDR2 YYNGEE. Trimming took off 3 bases at V and 10 bases at J, with 17 bases between the two ends. The CDR3 has 15 residues.

V gene TRBV28 combines with J gene TRBJ2-7, with D maybe TRBD2 (7 bases). The germline V gene has CDR1 MDHEN and CDR2 SYDVKM. Trimming removed 3 bases at V and 4 bases at J, with 16 bases between. This CDR3 region has 15 residues. CDR3 residues: CASSFSSGGHYEQYF. DNA for the CDR3: TGTGCCAGCAGTTTTTCGTCGGGGGGCCATTACGAGCAGTACTTC. Supplemented by reference TRBV28 and TRBJ2-7, the full variable domain reads DVKVTQSSRYLVKRTGEKVFLECVQDMDHENMFWYRQDPGLGLRLIYFSYDVKMKEKGDIPEGYSVSREKKERFSLILESASTNQTSMYLCASSFSSGGHYEQYFGPGTRLTVT.

The chain is built from TRBV21-1 and TRBJ1-1; no check of the table's D call, TRBD1, against the DNA was made. TRBV21-1 is marked as a pseudogene. CDR3 length: 17 residues. CDR3 in DNA: TGTGCCAGCAGCAAAGTCCGGACAGGGGGCATAGACACTGAAGCTTTCTTT. Its protein product is CASSKVRTGGIDTEAFF.

The chain couples TRBV3-1 (or the pseudogene TRBV3-2) to TRBJ1-2, with 7 bases fitting TRBD1. V trimming: 1 base; J trimming: 6 bases; junction bases outside the gene matches: 11. Germline V gene sequence: CDR1 LGHDT, CDR2 YNNKEL (reference sequence). The CDR3 extends over 16 amino acids. The CDR3 sequence is CASSQASSRQGHGYTF. In DNA, the CDR3 is TGTGCCAGCAGCCAAGCGTCCTCGAGACAGGGTCATGGCTACACCTTC.

V usage is TRBV3-1 (or the pseudogene TRBV3-2) and J usage is TRBJ1-1; D is perhaps TRBD1 (6 bases). This CDR3 has 16 residues. V lost 4 bases and J 1 base, leaving 16 bases between the germline ends. CDR1 LGHDT and CDR2 YNNKEL come from the germline V gene (reference sequence). The DNA for the CDR3 is TGTGCCAGCAGCCCAGCGCAGGGGAGACGGAACACTGAAGCTTTCTTT. It translates to CASSPAQGRRNTEAFF.

V is TRBV20-1 and J is TRBJ2-1; 7 nucleotides align to TRBD1. Germline CDR1 and CDR2: DFQATT and SNEGSKA (reference sequence). This CDR3 region has 16 residues. Trimming took 3 bases from V and 2 from J; bases not matched to a gene: 10. The CDR3 is CSASSHAGTAYNEQFF. CDR3 DNA: TGCAGTGCTAGTTCACATGCCGGGACAGCCTACAATGAGCAGTTCTTC.

V gene TRBV2 combines with J gene TRBJ1-2, with 9 bases that match TRBD1. V shed 8 bases, J shed 6 bases, and the junction held 10 bases outside the gene matches. The CDR3 is 14 amino acids. Germline CDR1 reads SNHLY; CDR2 reads FYNNEI. CDR3 DNA: TGTGCCAGCCTACCGGGACAGGGTCGACATGGCTACACCTTC. This sequence encodes CASLPGQGRHGYTF.